The 19 T cell receptor beta chains below come from one sample, sequenced in a study of OX40 agonist ivuxolimab in advanced cancers. Here immunoSEQ multiplex PCR was the method, and the copy in TCRdb shows in-frame clones only, minus some. The sample gives tens of thousands of clones, roughly 89% of which show up once; around 0.3% is in the top ten. The sample consisted of CD4+ or CD8+ T cells sorted from blood, taken in a trial of the OX40 agonist ivuxolimab. Receptors originate from an adult with an advanced solid tumor such as melanoma, head and neck, liver or kidney cancer.

This chain connects TRBV10-3 to TRBJ2-3; TRBD2 aligns across 11 bases. There are 15 residues in the CDR3. Germline-derived CDR1 and CDR2 are ENHRY and SYGVKD. The junction had 2 bases not matched to a gene; V was cut back by 2 bases and J by 4 bases. The CDR3 here is CAISEGTSGSDTQYF. CDR3 bases: TGTGCCATCAGTGAGGGGACTAGCGGTTCAGATACGCAGTATTTT.

The chain is built from TRBV11-1 and TRBJ2-5; the D gene could be TRBD1 or TRBD2 (5 bases each). Trimming left V 3 bases short and J 3 bases short, with 8 bases between. Germline V gene sequence: CDR1 SGHAT, CDR2 FQDESV (reference sequence). The CDR3 loop spans 13 amino acids. The CDR3: CASSFGTEETQYF. CDR3 in DNA: TGTGCCAGCAGCTTCGGGACGGAAGAGACCCAGTACTTC.

This clone has only a few counts. The chain has TRBV25-1 and TRBJ1-4, with 7 bases fitting TRBD1. After removal of 2 bases from V and 7 bases from J, the junction contained 1 base not matched to a gene. Germline values: CDR1 MGHDK, CDR2 SYGVNS. This CDR3 region has 13 residues. The CDR3 here is CASSEAGGEKLFF. DNA of the CDR3: TGTGCCAGCAGTGAAGCAGGGGGTGAAAAACTGTTTTTT.

V and J are TRBV11-2 and TRBJ2-1; unclear D gene. Trimming took 5 bases from V and 9 from J, leaving 14 bases between them. The CDR3 runs 13 residues. In germline, CDR1 is SGHAT, CDR2 FQNNGV. CDR3 region: CASSLSPVFEQFF. The CDR3 DNA follows: TGTGCCAGCAGCCTTAGTCCAGTTTTTGAGCAGTTCTTC.

The chain couples TRBV6-4 to TRBJ2-3, with D unresolved. The CDR3 covers 13 residues. The V gene lost 5 bases and the J gene lost 8 bases, with 14 bases spanning the gap. Germline CDR1 MRHNA, CDR2 SNTAGT. The CDR3 DNA sequence: TGTGCCAGCAGTCCCTCGTTGGGTGGTACGCAGTATTTT. Translated, it gives CASSPSLGGTQYF.

This clone has only one observation. This rearrangement joins TRBV25-1 to TRBJ2-2, with 10 bases matching TRBD1. The germline V gene encodes CDR1 MGHDK and CDR2 SYGVNS. With V trimmed by 8 bases and J by 5 bases, 8 bases remained unmatched. The CDR3 length is 15 residues. CDR3 residues: CASALRTGGTGELFF. CDR3 bases: TGTGCCAGCGCGTTGAGGACAGGGGGAACCGGGGAGCTGTTTTTT.

V usage is TRBV19 and J usage is TRBJ2-2; D not resolved. The CDR3 extends over 16 amino acids. Germline V CDR1 and CDR2: LNHDA, SQIVND (reference sequence). The germline V and J ends were trimmed by 1 base and 3 bases, with 12 bases remaining between them. CDR3 in amino acids: CASSIVARTHTGELFF. In DNA form, the CDR3 reads TGTGCCAGTAGTATAGTGGCCAGGACGCACACCGGGGAGCTGTTTTTT.

This chain links TRBV6-5 with TRBJ2-7; maybe TRBD1 (5 bases). V shed 0 bases and J shed 0 bases, with 12 bases lying between them. The CDR3 is 16 amino acids. The germline V gene encodes CDR1 MNHEY and CDR2 SVGAGI. The CDR3 reads CASSYSYRRASYEQYF. The CDR3 bases are TGTGCCAGCAGTTACTCTTACAGGAGAGCCTCCTACGAGCAGTACTTC.

This clone was picked up a small number of times. CDR3 region: CASRTDYNTGELFF. CDR3 nucleotides: TGTGCCAGCAGGACGGATTATAACACCGGGGAGCTGTTTTTT. The V call is TRBV7-2, the J call TRBJ2-2; no definite D call. Germline assignment: CDR1 SGHTA and CDR2 FQGNSA. V was cut by 6 bases and J by 2 bases, with 10 bases left in between. The CDR3 is 14 amino acids.

This chain links TRBV6-1 with TRBJ2-1, with no clear D. The germline V gene has CDR1 MNHNS and CDR2 SASEGT. This CDR3 contains 11 residues. The V end was cut by 6 bases, the J end by 6 bases, with 6 bases between. The CDR3 loop reads CASRGSNEQFF. CDR3 nucleotide sequence: TGTGCCAGCAGGGGGTCCAATGAGCAGTTCTTC.

The chain employs TRBV19 and TRBJ2-2, with a weak D call TRBD2 (6 bases). CDR3 length: 16 residues. Germline values: CDR1 LNHDA, CDR2 SQIVND (reference sequence). Trimming pared 5 bases from V and 1 base from J, leaving 14 bases between. The CDR3 DNA reads as TGTGCCAGTAGTTTGACTCGCGGGGTGAACACCGGGGAGCTGTTTTTT. This translates into CASSLTRGVNTGELFF.

V usage is TRBV19 and J usage is TRBJ2-7, with 13 bases that match TRBD2. The germline V gene encodes CDR1 LNHDA and CDR2 SQIVND (reference sequence). This CDR3 comprises 15 residues. The ends lost 5 bases at V and 6 bases at J; junction bases unmatched: 7. CDR3: CASSLRTSGSFEQYF. In nucleotides, the CDR3 is TGTGCCAGTAGTCTCAGGACTAGCGGGAGTTTCGAGCAGTACTTC.

This sequence joins TRBV27 and TRBJ1-4, with D perhaps TRBD1 (5 bases). Germline V CDR1 and CDR2: MNHEY, SMNVEV (reference sequence). The V end lost 5 bases, the J end lost 5 bases, and 21 bases lay between the germline ends. CDR3 size: 17 residues. The CDR3 coding sequence is TGTGCCAGCAGTCCCAGGGACCGCACTGTCCTAAATGAAAAACTGTTTTTT. It translates to CASSPRDRTVLNEKLFF. Complete variable domain (other parts from reference TRBV27 and TRBJ1-4): EAQVTQNPRYLITVTGKKLTVTCSQNMNHEYMSWYRQDPGLGLRQIYYSMNVEVTDKGDVPEGYKVSRKEKRNFPLILESPSPNQTSLYFCASSPRDRTVLNEKLFFGSGTQLSVL.

The chain carries TRBV7-9 and TRBJ1-2; 7 nucleotides line up with TRBD1. The CDR3 extends over 12 amino acids. Germline V lookup: CDR1 SEHNR, CDR2 FQNEAQ (reference sequence). V shed 4 bases and J 6 bases; nucleotides not matched to a gene: 2. CDR3 loop: CASSWDRDGYTF. In DNA form, the CDR3 reads TGTGCCAGCAGCTGGGACAGAGATGGCTACACCTTC.

J is TRBJ2-5 and V is TRBV9; D ambiguous. The CDR3 sequence is 15 residues long. V lost 3 bases to trimming and J lost 2 bases, with 14 bases between them. Germline CDR1 SGDLS, CDR2 YYNGEE. The CDR3 loop reads CASSEGLGSQETQYF. CDR3 DNA sequence: TGTGCCAGCAGCGAGGGCCTGGGTAGTCAAGAGACCCAGTACTTC.

The chain combines TRBV4-1 with TRBJ2-5; D is unclear. V lost 0 bases, J lost 4 bases, and 12 bases lay in between. CDR1 MGHRA and CDR2 YSYEKL come from the germline V gene. The CDR3 is 15 amino acids. In nucleotides, the CDR3 is TGCGCCAGCAGCCAAGACGGAACGCGTAGAGAGACCCAGTACTTC. It is translated as CASSQDGTRRETQYF.

V and J are TRBV6-5 and TRBJ2-3; weak D call: TRBD2 (5 bases). The length of the CDR3 is 13 residues. Trimming pared 4 bases from V and 5 bases from J, leaving 10 bases between. CDR1 and CDR2 (germline): MNHEY, SVGAGI. CDR3: CASSLDFQDTQYF. For the CDR3, the DNA is TGTGCCAGCAGTTTGGACTTCCAAGATACGCAGTATTTT.

This clone was seen only a few times. The chain links TRBV7-9 to TRBJ2-7, with D uncertain. Per the germline V gene, CDR1 is SEHNR and CDR2 is FQNEAQ (reference sequence). The length of the CDR3 is 18 residues. V was cut by 2 bases and J by 2 bases, with 22 bases left in between. CDR3: CASSLKSWWLLEPYEQYF. In DNA, the CDR3 is TGTGCCAGCAGCTTAAAATCTTGGTGGCTTCTAGAACCCTACGAGCAGTACTTC.

This chain connects TRBV7-2 to TRBJ1-1; D unclear. The length of the CDR3 is 15 residues. V lost 5 bases and J 1 base, leaving 14 bases between the germline ends. Germline V gene data show CDR1 as SGHTA and CDR2 as FQGNSA. CDR3 bases: TGTGCCAGCAGCGCAGCCCAGGCCTCGAACACTGAAGCTTTCTTT. Its protein product is CASSAAQASNTEAFF.